This entry lists 26 T cell receptor beta chains sequenced from one sample in a study of blood T cell repertoires in COVID-19. Libraries were prepared by immunoSEQ multiplex PCR; TCRdb keeps only in-frame clonotypes and omits some of them. The sample consists of 120,000 to 150,000 clones, 87% of them appearing once. Sequenced sample: peripheral blood. The receptors here all came from a woman aged 50 to 65 with acute or convalescent COVID-19.

This clone was seen a handful of times. J is TRBJ2-3 and V is TRBV6-1; D is unclear. The germline V and J ends were trimmed by 1 base and 11 bases, with 10 bases remaining between them. Germline CDR1 and CDR2: MNHNS and SASEGT. The CDR3 covers 12 residues. DNA of the CDR3: TGTGCCAGCAGTGAAGACGGGTTAGTGCAGTATTTT. It specifies CASSEDGLVQYF.

This clone appeared a few times. V and J are TRBV7-9 and TRBJ2-1, with TRBD2 matching over 11 bases. V shed 3 bases, J shed 5 bases, and the junction held 9 bases outside the gene matches. The CDR3 is made up of 17 amino acids. The germline CDR1 and CDR2 sequences are SEHNR and FQNEAQ (reference sequence). CDR3 nucleotide sequence: TGTGCCAGCAGCTTGGACCGACTAGCGGGATCCCACAATGAGCAGTTCTTC. Translation: CASSLDRLAGSHNEQFF.

The chain is built from TRBV19 and TRBJ1-1, with 7 bases lining up with TRBD1. The CDR3 has 14 amino acids. Trimming took 4 bases from V and 0 from J; bases not matched to a gene: 2. Per the germline V gene, CDR1 is LNHDA and CDR2 is SQIVND (reference sequence). The CDR3: CASSTTGVNTEAFF. The CDR3 nucleotides are TGTGCCAGTAGTACCACAGGGGTGAACACTGAAGCTTTCTTT.

J is TRBJ2-2 and V is TRBV13; TRBD1 agrees at 10 bases. V shed 5 bases, J shed 4 bases, and the junction held 10 bases outside the gene matches. CDR1 and CDR2 (germline): PRHDT, FYEKMQ (reference sequence). The CDR3 runs 17 residues. Here the CDR3 reads CASSRRTGTGATGELFF. In DNA form, the CDR3 reads TGTGCCAGCAGCCGTCGAACCGGGACAGGGGCCACCGGGGAGCTGTTTTTT.

The V and J genes are TRBV19 and TRBJ1-4; 9 bases align to TRBD1. The ends lost 2 bases at V and 6 bases at J; junction bases unmatched: 10. Per germline, CDR1 LNHDA and CDR2 SQIVND (reference sequence). The CDR3 runs 17 residues. CDR3: CASSIMRGRDRDEKLFF. As DNA, the CDR3 is TGTGCCAGTAGTATAATGAGAGGCCGGGACAGGGATGAAAAACTGTTTTTT.

This chain joins TRBV6-2 or TRBV6-3 and TRBJ1-4; tentative D call: TRBD1 (5 bases). Trimming took 2 bases from V and 6 from J, leaving 13 bases between them. CDR1 is MNHEY, CDR2 SVGEGT, per germline. The CDR3 runs to 15 residues. CDR3 coding DNA: TGTGCCAGCAGTTACGAGACAAGGGACTATGAAAAACTGTTTTTT. Protein sequence: CASSYETRDYEKLFF.

J is TRBJ1-1 and V is TRBV10-1; possibly TRBD1 for D (6 bases). Germline loops: CDR1 WNHNN, CDR2 SYGVQD (reference sequence). Trimming took off 8 bases at V and 1 base at J, with 11 bases between the two ends. This CDR3 has 13 residues. CDR3: CASSDSPNTEAFF. DNA of the CDR3: TGCGCCAGCTCGGACAGTCCGAACACTGAAGCTTTCTTT.

The sample holds one count of this clone. The chain links TRBV28 to TRBJ2-2; TRBD1 aligns across 9 bases. The germline CDR1 and CDR2 sequences are MDHEN and SYDVKM. This CDR3 has 15 residues. Trimming took 1 base from V and 3 from J; bases not matched to a gene: 0. The CDR3 here is CASSLYRGHTGELFF. The CDR3 coding sequence is TGTGCCAGCAGTTTATACAGGGGGCACACCGGGGAGCTGTTTTTT.

The chain has TRBV27 and TRBJ1-2, with 7 positions matching TRBD1. This CDR3 spans 14 amino acids. Germline V gene data show CDR1 as MNHEY and CDR2 as SMNVEV (reference sequence). The V and J ends lost 6 bases and 5 bases, in that order; junction bases with no gene match: 9. The DNA for the CDR3 is TGTGCCAGCAGCCAGGGACAGCAGCATTATGGCTACACCTTC. Translation: CASSQGQQHYGYTF.

The chain employs TRBV7-9 and TRBJ2-1; 11 nucleotides align to TRBD2. The CDR3 contains 15 residues. Germline V CDR1 and CDR2: SEHNR, FQNEAQ (reference sequence). Germline trimming cut 3 bases from V and 8 bases from J; bases unmatched to any gene: 6. CDR3 protein: CASSLGLAEADEQFF. For the CDR3, the DNA is TGTGCCAGCAGCTTGGGACTAGCGGAAGCGGATGAGCAGTTCTTC.

This sequence joins TRBV11-3 and TRBJ2-3, with 8 bases aligning to TRBD2. This CDR3 has 17 amino acids. Germline V gene data show CDR1 as SGHNT and CDR2 as YENEEA. Unmatched junction bases numbered 11, after V lost 2 bases and J lost 4 bases. CDR3 loop: CASSLSLAGGYADTQYF. DNA for the CDR3: TGTGCCAGCAGCTTATCGTTGGCGGGAGGTTACGCAGATACGCAGTATTTT.

The V gene is TRBV7-3, the J gene TRBJ1-5; D uncertain. Germline V gene data show CDR1 as SGHTA and CDR2 as FQGTGA. V was pared by 5 bases and J by 1 base, with 9 bases between. The CDR3 has 14 amino acids. DNA for the CDR3: TGTGCCAGCAGCCCCACCGGGAGCAATCAGCCCCAGCATTTT. This encodes CASSPTGSNQPQHF.

The chain couples TRBV5-4 to TRBJ2-1, with 7 bases that match TRBD2. Unmatched junction bases numbered 6, after V lost 1 base and J lost 8 bases. This CDR3 has 14 amino acids. Germline assignment: CDR1 SGHNT and CDR2 YYREEE (reference sequence). The chain's CDR3 is CASSLRAGMDEQFF. In DNA form, the CDR3 reads TGTGCCAGCAGCTTGCGAGCGGGGATGGATGAGCAGTTCTTC.

V usage is TRBV5-1 and J usage is TRBJ2-1, with 8 nucleotides matching TRBD1. This CDR3 is 15 amino acids long. Germline V gene data show CDR1 as SGHRS and CDR2 as YFSETQ. Losses at the gene ends were 3 bases for V and 2 bases for J; bases not matched to a gene: 4. The CDR3 sequence: CASSSQGAAYNEQFF. The CDR3 DNA reads as TGCGCCAGCAGCTCCCAGGGGGCGGCCTACAATGAGCAGTTCTTC.

This chain connects TRBV18 to TRBJ2-6, with TRBD1 identical over 9 bases. The CDR3 is made up of 18 amino acids. V gave up 0 bases and J gave up 0 bases; unmatched junction bases: 3. Germline lookup yields CDR1 KGHSH and CDR2 LQKENI. CDR3 residues: CASSPPGTGISGANVLTF. Here the CDR3 DNA reads TGTGCCAGCTCACCACCGGGGACAGGGATCTCTGGGGCCAACGTCCTGACTTTC.

The gene calls are TRBV25-1 and TRBJ1-1; TRBD1 might be the D (5 bases). This CDR3 region has 16 residues. CDR1 MGHDK and CDR2 SYGVNS come from the germline V gene. V dropped 6 bases and J dropped 0 bases, with 17 bases sitting between them. Here the CDR3 DNA reads TGTGCCAGCAGCCACAGTTGGACATTCCTGAACACTGAAGCTTTCTTT. It specifies CASSHSWTFLNTEAFF.

The V call is TRBV5-1, the J call TRBJ1-5; D not certain. Trimming took off 0 bases at V and 4 bases at J, with 14 bases between the two ends. CDR3 size: 16 residues. Germline V gives CDR1 SGHRS, CDR2 YFSETQ. CDR3 sequence (DNA): TGCGCCAGCAGCTTGGGTCCCGAGGCTCGAAATCAGCCCCAGCATTTT. Its protein product is CASSLGPEARNQPQHF. The entire variable domain, with the rest obtained from reference TRBV5-1 and TRBJ1-5, is as follows: KAGVTQTPRYLIKTRGQQVTLSCSPISGHRSVSWYQQTPGQGLQFLFEYFSETQRNKGNFPGRFSGRQFSNSRSEMNVSTLELGDSALYLCASSLGPEARNQPQHFGDGTRLSIL.

This sequence joins TRBV19 and TRBJ1-6, with D perhaps matching TRBD1 (5 bases). The germline CDR1 and CDR2 sequences are LNHDA and SQIVND (reference sequence). The CDR3 contains 15 residues. Deletions cut 5 bases from V and 6 bases from J, with 14 bases between. As DNA, the CDR3 is TGTGCCAGTAGTCCCGGGACTCCCGTTAATTCACCCCTCCACTTT. Amino acid sequence: CASSPGTPVNSPLHF.

The chain recombines TRBV5-1 with TRBJ2-3; TRBD2 might be the D (7 bases). The CDR3 runs 14 residues. CDR1 and CDR2 (germline): SGHRS, YFSETQ. Trimming removed 7 bases at V and 3 bases at J, with 15 bases between. Here the CDR3 reads CASSIGGATDTQYF. The CDR3 DNA reads TGCGCCAGCTCGATAGGGGGGGCGACAGATACGCAGTATTTT.

V gene TRBV11-2 combines with J gene TRBJ1-4; D is possibly TRBD1 (6 bases). The CDR3 covers 15 residues. From germline, CDR1 is SGHAT and CDR2 FQNNGV. V lost 2 bases and J 6 bases, leaving 13 bases between the germline ends. The DNA for the CDR3 is TGTGCCAGCAGCTTAAACAGGGTATTCGATGAAAAACTGTTTTTT. The encoded protein is CASSLNRVFDEKLFF.

The CDR3, as DNA: TGTGCCAGCAGTTTATTGGGAGGGAAGGAGACCCAGTACTTC. Its protein is CASSLLGGKETQYF. The chain recombines TRBV27 with TRBJ2-5; 7 bases agree with TRBD2. Germline CDR1 and CDR2: MNHEY and SMNVEV (reference sequence). With V trimmed by 1 base and J by 5 bases, 4 bases remained unmatched. The CDR3 length is 14 residues.

The chain carries TRBV27 and TRBJ2-3, with D perhaps TRBD1 (6 bases). This CDR3 has 14 amino acids. V lost 6 bases, J lost 6 bases, and 16 bases lay in between. The germline V gene encodes CDR1 MNHEY and CDR2 SMNVEV (reference sequence). The CDR3 loop reads CASRNGQMGDTQYF. CDR3 DNA: TGTGCCAGCAGAAATGGACAGATGGGGGATACGCAGTATTTT.

This rearrangement joins TRBV9 to TRBJ2-3; D is possibly TRBD1 (6 bases). The CDR3 is made up of 16 amino acids. The V end lost 3 bases, the J end lost 3 bases, and 17 bases lay between the germline ends. The V gene's germline CDR1 is SGDLS and CDR2 YYNGEE. The CDR3 sequence is CASSAAQGSGTDTQYF. CDR3 sequence (DNA): TGTGCCAGCAGCGCCGCACAGGGATCCGGGACAGATACGCAGTATTTT. Complete variable domain (other parts from reference TRBV9 and TRBJ2-3): DSGVTQTPKHLITATGQRVTLRCSPRSGDLSVYWYQQSLDQGLQFLIQYYNGEERAKGNILERFSAQQFPDLHSELNLSSLELGDSALYFCASSAAQGSGTDTQYFGPGTRLTVL.

The chain couples TRBV2 to TRBJ2-7, with 8 positions matching TRBD1. The CDR3 consists of 24 residues. V lost 7 bases, J lost 0 bases, and 35 bases stayed unmatched. Germline CDR1 reads SNHLY; CDR2 reads FYNNEI. The CDR3 region is CASMSQQSQVLCPMGQEYSYEQYF. CDR3 coding DNA: TGTGCCAGCATGTCCCAACAATCACAAGTATTGTGCCCAATGGGACAGGAGTACTCCTACGAGCAGTACTTC.

The chain carries TRBV5-1 and TRBJ2-7; D is unclear. From germline, CDR1 is SGHRS and CDR2 YFSETQ. Trimming removed 0 bases from V and 2 bases from J, with 9 bases in between. The CDR3 length is 14 residues. CDR3 in DNA: TGCGCCAGCAGCTTGGTTAACGGTGCCTACGAGCAGTACTTC. As protein: CASSLVNGAYEQYF.

The table lists this clone with a few counts. V is TRBV19 and J is TRBJ1-1; D is ambiguous. Trimming shortened V by 1 base and J by 8 bases, and 8 bases separated the two germline ends. Germline V gives CDR1 LNHDA, CDR2 SQIVND (reference sequence). The CDR3 spans 12 residues. The CDR3 protein is CASSIGGIEAFF. DNA of the CDR3: TGTGCCAGTAGTATAGGAGGGATCGAAGCTTTCTTT. Supplemented by reference TRBV19 and TRBJ1-1, the full variable domain reads DGGITQSPKYLFRKEGQNVTLSCEQNLNHDAMYWYRQDPGQGLRLIYYSQIVNDFQKGDIAEGYSVSREKKESFPLTVTSAQKNPTAFYLCASSIGGIEAFFGQGTRLTVV.